Shown below are 28 T cell receptor beta chains from a single sample sequenced in a study of T cell responses to AZD1222 COVID-19 vaccine. The assay was immunoSEQ multiplex PCR, and TCRdb's table has in-frame clones only and misses some. Among some 130,000 clones listed, 80% to 90% were seen once. The sample was peripheral blood, taken on day 0 of AZD1222 vaccination. These receptors originate from an adult in good health.

This chain joins TRBV2 and TRBJ1-3, with D perhaps TRBD1 (5 bases). Germline CDR1 is SNHLY and CDR2 is FYNNEI. The CDR3 is made up of 17 amino acids. V was trimmed by 4 bases and J by 0 bases, leaving 16 bases between them. Here the CDR3 reads CASSGSTQGYSGNTIYF. CDR3 DNA sequence: TGTGCCAGCAGTGGCAGTACCCAGGGATACTCTGGAAACACCATATATTTT.

The chain has TRBV6-5 and TRBJ2-7; 12 nucleotides align to TRBD1. V lost 5 bases to trimming and J lost 9 bases; unmatched junction nucleotides: 8. The CDR3 is 14 amino acids. Germline assignment: CDR1 MNHEY and CDR2 SVGAGI. The CDR3 region has the DNA TGTGCCAGCAGTCCCCGGGACAGGGGGCAAGGGCAGTACTTC. Amino acid sequence: CASSPRDRGQGQYF.

J is TRBJ2-7 and V is TRBV9; D is possibly TRBD1 (5 bases). V dropped 3 bases and J dropped 7 bases, with 23 bases sitting between them. CDR3 length equals 16 residues. CDR1 and CDR2 (germline): SGDLS, YYNGEE. CDR3 sequence reads: CASSASESGLQSEQYF. The CDR3 DNA reads TGTGCCAGCAGCGCATCGGAATCAGGGCTACAATCGGAGCAGTACTTC. Combining the CDR3 with reference TRBV9 and TRBJ2-7 gives the whole variable domain DSGVTQTPKHLITATGQRVTLRCSPRSGDLSVYWYQQSLDQGLQFLIQYYNGEERAKGNILERFSAQQFPDLHSELNLSSLELGDSALYFCASSASESGLQSEQYFGPGTRLTVT.

Details on this clone: One junction end disagrees with the germline gene, perhaps due to a read error. This chain connects TRBV6-4 to TRBJ1-1; the D is unclear. The germline CDR1 and CDR2 sequences are MRHNA and SNTAGT. The CDR3 is made up of 11 amino acids. The CDR3 nucleotides read TGTGCCAGCAGTGACTCCAAGGGTGTAGACTTT. This gives the protein CASSDSKGVDF.

J is TRBJ1-1 and V is TRBV5-1; D call uncertain. Germline V gives CDR1 SGHRS, CDR2 YFSETQ. The V end was cut by 3 bases, the J end by 0 bases, with 6 bases between. The CDR3 is made up of 13 amino acids. This CDR3 is CASSWAMNTEAFF. Here the CDR3 DNA reads TGCGCCAGCAGCTGGGCAATGAACACTGAAGCTTTCTTT.

The rearrangement links TRBV5-6 to TRBJ1-2; D unclear. Trimming pared 0 bases from V and 7 bases from J, leaving 13 bases between. The germline V gene has CDR1 SGHDT and CDR2 YYEEEE. The CDR3 length is 14 residues. This chain's CDR3 is CASSLEGVRGGYTF. In DNA, the CDR3 is TGTGCCAGCAGCTTGGAGGGAGTTCGGGGTGGCTACACCTTC.

V is TRBV29-1 and J is TRBJ1-3, with 9 bases matching TRBD1. The CDR3 is 14 amino acids. The V segment lost 4 bases and the J segment 2 bases; nucleotides outside the gene matches: 3. Germline V gives CDR1 SQVTM, CDR2 ANQGSEA. In nucleotides, the CDR3 is TGCAGCGTTGCGACAGGGGGGACTGGAAACACCATATATTTT. Translating it yields CSVATGGTGNTIYF.

This chain joins TRBV25-1 and TRBJ2-1, with D perhaps matching TRBD2 (5 bases). The CDR3 is made up of 13 amino acids. The germline V and J ends were trimmed by 2 bases and 5 bases, with 7 bases remaining between them. Germline V CDR1 and CDR2: MGHDK, SYGVNS. The CDR3 here is CASSEPGNNEQFF. CDR3 sequence (DNA): TGTGCCAGCAGTGAACCCGGGAACAATGAGCAGTTCTTC.

This clone appeared a few times. The chain carries TRBV7-8 and TRBJ1-1, with TRBD1 as a possible D gene (6 bases). The CDR3 is 16 residues long. Between the trimmed V and J ends, which lost 1 base and 3 bases, there was a span of 15 bases. Germline CDR1 and CDR2: SGHVS and FQNEAQ. CDR3 loop: CASSLEPQGWDTEAFF. The CDR3 DNA is TGTGCCAGCAGCTTAGAACCACAGGGTTGGGACACTGAAGCTTTCTTT.

The rearrangement uses TRBV18 and TRBJ2-7; possible D gene TRBD2, 5 bases. The CDR3 extends over 15 amino acids. Germline V gene lookup returns CDR1 KGHSH and CDR2 LQKENI. V was cut by 3 bases and J by 5 bases, with 17 bases left in between. CDR3 in amino acids: CASSPGVGLLNEQYF. As DNA, the CDR3 is TGTGCCAGCTCACCCGGGGTCGGATTATTAAACGAGCAGTACTTC.

This chain uses TRBV5-1 with TRBJ2-1, with a weak D call TRBD2 (6 bases). The V end lost 9 bases, the J end lost 0 bases, and 19 bases lay between the germline ends. Germline assignment: CDR1 SGHRS and CDR2 YFSETQ. The CDR3 runs to 16 residues. CDR3 loop: CATAEGPRSSYNEQFF. In DNA form, the CDR3 reads TGCGCCACCGCGGAGGGCCCCAGGAGCTCCTACAATGAGCAGTTCTTC.

The chain uses TRBV3-1 (or the pseudogene TRBV3-2) and TRBJ1-2; D remains ambiguous. Germline CDR1 is LGHDT and CDR2 is YNNKEL (reference sequence). Trimming took 4 bases from V and 6 from J, leaving 18 bases between them. The CDR3 runs 15 residues. The CDR3, as DNA: TGTGCCAGCAGCCCCACGTCGACTCTAAGCGATGGCTACACCTTC. Protein sequence: CASSPTSTLSDGYTF.

The chain is built from TRBV14 and TRBJ1-2; 9 bases agree with TRBD1. CDR3 size: 14 residues. Trimming cost V 5 bases and J 8 bases; bases outside gene matches: 9. CDR1 and CDR2 from the germline V gene are SGHDN and FVKESK. CDR3 DNA sequence: TGTGCCAGCAGCGCCCTACAGGGGGCGGGGGGCTACACCTTC. Translating it yields CASSALQGAGGYTF.

V and J are TRBV7-9 and TRBJ2-1; weak D call: TRBD1 (6 bases). Trimming removed 4 bases at V and 5 bases at J, with 21 bases between. Germline V lookup: CDR1 SEHNR, CDR2 FQNEAQ (reference sequence). The CDR3 loop spans 17 amino acids. The CDR3 bases are TGTGCCAGCAGCTCAAGGACCCGGGACATCGCCAACAATGAGCAGTTCTTC. Translating it yields CASSSRTRDIANNEQFF.

The CDR3 DNA reads as TGTGCCAGCAGCCTACCTTCGGAGCGCTACGAGCAGTACTTC. Translation: CASSLPSERYEQYF. The chain recombines TRBV3-1 (or the pseudogene TRBV3-2) with TRBJ2-7; D is unresolved. Germline V gene sequence: CDR1 LGHDT, CDR2 YNNKEL (reference sequence). The CDR3 length is 14 residues. The V end was cut by 4 bases, the J end by 3 bases, with 13 bases between.

The chain couples TRBV25-1 to TRBJ1-3; 7 bases are shared with TRBD1. This CDR3 contains 13 residues. Germline values: CDR1 MGHDK, CDR2 SYGVNS. V trimming: 6 bases; J trimming: 3 bases; junction bases outside the gene matches: 2. CDR3 nucleotide sequence: TGTGCCAGCAGCAGACAGGGTGGAAACACCATATATTTT. Translated, it gives CASSRQGGNTIYF.

V usage is TRBV20-1 and J usage is TRBJ2-5; unclear D gene. The CDR3 contains 11 residues. V lost 2 bases, J lost 4 bases, and 5 bases lay in between. Germline assignment: CDR1 DFQATT and CDR2 SNEGSKA (reference sequence). CDR3 sequence reads: CSARYGETQYF. The CDR3 coding sequence is TGCAGTGCTAGATACGGAGAGACCCAGTACTTC.

This chain links TRBV18 with TRBJ2-2, with unresolved D. Germline CDR1 and CDR2: KGHSH and LQKENI. V was trimmed by 0 bases and J by 4 bases, leaving 12 bases between them. The CDR3 has 16 amino acids. The CDR3 reads CASSPPVRASTGELFF. The CDR3 DNA follows: TGTGCCAGCTCACCACCGGTTAGGGCCAGCACCGGGGAGCTGTTTTTT. The variable domain in full, completed from reference TRBV18 and TRBJ2-2, reads NAGVMQNPRHLVRRRGQEARLRCSPMKGHSHVYWYRQLPEEGLKFMVYLQKENIIDESGMPKERFSAEFPKEGPSILRIQQVVRGDSAAYFCASSPPVRASTGELFFGEGSRLTVL.

The CDR3 DNA follows: TGCGCCAGCAGCCAAGGCAGGGACCAAAGCAATCAGCCCCAGCATTTT. This encodes CASSQGRDQSNQPQHF. The J gene is TRBJ1-5, the V gene TRBV4-1, with D possibly matching TRBD1 (5 bases). Per germline, CDR1 MGHRA and CDR2 YSYEKL. This CDR3 spans 16 amino acids. V lost 1 base and J lost 1, with 11 bases in between.

V is TRBV29-1 and J is TRBJ2-5; 13 bases are a match to TRBD2. The CDR3 length is 13 residues. V lost 8 bases and J lost 5; bases outside the gene matches: 5. The germline V gene encodes CDR1 SQVTM and CDR2 ANQGSEA. CDR3 amino acids: CSKTSGRSETQYF. In nucleotides, the CDR3 is TGCAGCAAGACTAGCGGGAGGTCGGAGACCCAGTACTTC.

V and J are TRBV4-1 and TRBJ2-1, with D possibly TRBD2 on 6 matching bases. The CDR3 runs 16 residues. V dropped 0 bases and J dropped 10 bases, with 19 bases sitting between them. CDR1 and CDR2 from the germline V gene are MGHRA and YSYEKL. The chain's CDR3 is CASSQDSGLFGTEQFF. The CDR3, as DNA: TGCGCCAGCAGCCAAGATTCTGGACTATTCGGTACCGAGCAGTTCTTC.

The V gene is TRBV9, the J gene TRBJ2-4; 8 nucleotides match TRBD2. The trim removed 4 bases at V and 5 bases at J, leaving 8 bases unmatched. Germline V gene sequence: CDR1 SGDLS, CDR2 YYNGEE. The CDR3 runs 15 residues. CDR3: CASSPRGDGENIQYF. As DNA, the CDR3 is TGTGCCAGCAGCCCGCGGGGGGACGGTGAAAACATTCAGTACTTC. Filled out from reference TRBV9 and TRBJ2-4, the complete variable domain reads DSGVTQTPKHLITATGQRVTLRCSPRSGDLSVYWYQQSLDQGLQFLIQYYNGEERAKGNILERFSAQQFPDLHSELNLSSLELGDSALYFCASSPRGDGENIQYFGAGTRLSVL.

The chain has TRBV5-1 and TRBJ1-1; 9 nucleotides line up with TRBD1. CDR1 and CDR2 from the germline V gene are SGHRS and YFSETQ. J was trimmed by 7 bases and V by 0 bases; bases with no gene match: 4. The CDR3 has 14 amino acids. The CDR3 loop reads CASSLGQGEGEAFF. CDR3 nucleotide sequence: TGCGCCAGCAGCTTGGGACAGGGGGAAGGTGAAGCTTTCTTT.

This chain links TRBV29-1 with TRBJ1-2; D is unclear. The CDR3 is 12 residues long. Between the trimmed V and J ends, which lost 2 bases and 3 bases, there was a span of 7 bases. Germline assignment: CDR1 SQVTM and CDR2 ANQGSEA. The CDR3 loop reads CSVEFGDYGYTF. Written as DNA, the CDR3 is TGCAGCGTTGAATTCGGGGACTATGGCTACACCTTC.

The chain combines TRBV15 with TRBJ2-7; D gene unclear. This CDR3 comprises 13 residues. Looked up from germline, CDR1 is LNHNV and CDR2 is YYDKDF (reference sequence). Deletions cut 1 base from V and 2 bases from J, with 6 bases between. CDR3 protein: CATSRGQTYEQYF. CDR3 DNA sequence: TGTGCCACCAGCAGAGGCCAGACCTACGAGCAGTACTTC.

The genes are TRBV18 and TRBJ1-3; D gene uncertain. The CDR3 consists of 15 residues. Trimming left V 2 bases short and J 2 bases short, with 10 bases between. The germline CDR1 and CDR2 sequences are KGHSH and LQKENI. The chain's CDR3 is CASSPAGSAGNTIYF. In nucleotides, the CDR3 is TGTGCCAGCTCACCAGCCGGGTCGGCTGGAAACACCATATATTTT.

V gene TRBV3-1 (or the pseudogene TRBV3-2) combines with J gene TRBJ2-1; D remains ambiguous. Germline V gene data show CDR1 as LGHDT and CDR2 as YNNKEL (reference sequence). This CDR3 is 16 amino acids long. V lost 1 base, J lost 4 bases, and 14 bases lay in between. Here the CDR3 reads CASSQGTVRPYNEQFF. CDR3 nucleotides: TGTGCCAGCAGCCAAGGAACAGTCCGCCCTTACAATGAGCAGTTCTTC.

The chain joins TRBV9 to TRBJ2-3; TRBD1 matches 8 bases. CDR3 length equals 16 residues. Trimming at V came to 0 bases and at J to 3 bases, leaving 6 bases not matched to a gene. Germline CDR1 SGDLS, CDR2 YYNGEE. DNA for the CDR3: TGTGCCAGCAGCGTAGCAGGACAGGGCTGGACAGATACGCAGTATTTT. Its translation is CASSVAGQGWTDTQYF.